Following are 11 T cell receptor beta chains from one sample sequenced in a study of blood T cell repertoires in COVID-19. The protocol was immunoSEQ multiplex PCR, while the TCRdb copy is restricted to in-frame clones and leaves out a portion. This table has about 320,000 clones, 80% to 90% appearing once. Sequences were obtained from PBMCs or T cells enriched from blood (not recorded which). The receptors were sampled from a man younger than 40 who had recovered from COVID-19.

The chain recombines TRBV28 with TRBJ1-3; 9 bases line up with TRBD1. CDR1 and CDR2 (germline): MDHEN, SYDVKM. After removal of 6 bases from V and 3 bases from J, the junction contained 9 bases not matched to a gene. The CDR3 runs 16 residues. The CDR3 is CASRTGQGSNGNTIYF. The CDR3 region has the DNA TGTGCCAGCAGGACAGGACAGGGGTCGAATGGAAACACCATATATTTT.

CDR3 nucleotide sequence: TGTGCCACCAGCAGAGATAACGGCAGGGACGAGCAGTACTTC. It codes for CATSRDNGRDEQYF. V gene TRBV15 combines with J gene TRBJ2-7; the D gene is possibly TRBD1 (5 bases). V was shortened by 0 bases and J by 5 bases, with 11 bases between the two germline ends. The length of the CDR3 is 14 residues. Germline values: CDR1 LNHNV, CDR2 YYDKDF (reference sequence).

This clone occurred a few times. This rearrangement joins TRBV27 to TRBJ1-6; the D is unclear. The CDR3 spans 19 residues. V lost 9 bases to trimming and J lost 9 bases, with 33 bases between them. Germline assignment: CDR1 MNHEY and CDR2 SMNVEV (reference sequence). CDR3 protein: CASRSTGRGLSPRASPLHF. CDR3 bases: TGTGCCAGTCGGTCTACCGGGAGAGGTTTATCCCCAAGGGCTTCACCCCTCCACTTT.

The chain carries TRBV2 and TRBJ1-2; D gene uncertain. Trimming took 4 bases from V and 5 from J, leaving 14 bases between them. Germline assignment: CDR1 SNHLY and CDR2 FYNNEI. The CDR3 totals 14 residues. The CDR3 loop is CASSVADNLYGYTF. DNA for the CDR3: TGTGCCAGCAGTGTGGCGGATAACTTATATGGCTACACCTTC.

The chain employs TRBV4-1 and TRBJ2-7; 7 bases are a match to TRBD1. V lost 1 base, J lost 3 bases, and 3 bases stayed unmatched. The germline gives CDR1 MGHRA, CDR2 YSYEKL. This CDR3 has 14 amino acids. The CDR3 bases are TGCGCCAGCAGCCAAGTGGGACAGTACTACGAGCAGTACTTC. Translating it yields CASSQVGQYYEQYF.

The chain combines TRBV9 with TRBJ1-5; maybe TRBD1 (5 bases). Germline V gene lookup returns CDR1 SGDLS and CDR2 YYNGEE. The CDR3 has 17 residues. The germline V and J ends were trimmed by 0 bases and 4 bases, with 17 bases remaining between them. This chain's CDR3 is CASSVGGDGTFNQPQHF. CDR3 DNA sequence: TGTGCCAGCAGCGTAGGGGGGGACGGAACCTTTAATCAGCCCCAGCATTTT.

The rearrangement joins TRBV4-1 to TRBJ2-1; 7 bases agree with TRBD2. CDR3 length: 17 amino acids. V shed 0 bases and J 3 bases; nucleotides not matched to a gene: 8. Germline V gene data show CDR1 as MGHRA and CDR2 as YSYEKL. The DNA of the CDR3 is TGCGCCAGCAGCCAAGACAGGATAGCGGGTGGCTACAATGAGCAGTTCTTC. Its protein is CASSQDRIAGGYNEQFF.

This clone was observed once. The V and J genes are TRBV12-3 or TRBV12-4 and TRBJ2-3; D is ambiguous. This CDR3 has 13 amino acids. Trimming stripped 5 bases from V and 4 bases from J, with 10 bases between. CDR3 sequence: CASSLSQADTQYF. Written as DNA, the CDR3 is TGTGCCAGCAGTCTTTCGCAGGCAGATACGCAGTATTTT.

This chain links TRBV11-2 with TRBJ2-5; 9 bases line up with TRBD2. CDR1 SGHAT and CDR2 FQNNGV come from the germline V gene. The ends lost 1 base at V and 5 bases at J; junction bases unmatched: 14. The CDR3 is 18 residues long. CDR3 nucleotide sequence: TGTGCCAGCAGCTTAGGGTTTCGGCTAGCGGGGTTCGGGGAGACCCAGTACTTC. This gives the protein CASSLGFRLAGFGETQYF.

The V call is TRBV3-1 (or the pseudogene TRBV3-2), the J call TRBJ2-2; tentatively, D is TRBD1 (6 bases). V was shortened by 1 base and J by 2 bases, with 11 bases between the two germline ends. The CDR3 loop spans 16 amino acids. The germline V gene encodes CDR1 LGHDT and CDR2 YNNKEL (reference sequence). The CDR3 DNA sequence: TGTGCCAGCAGCCAAGTTGGGGGCAAAAACACCGGGGAGCTGTTTTTT. As protein: CASSQVGGKNTGELFF.

CDR3 residues: CASSSGQGASTIYF. DNA for the CDR3: TGCGCCAGCAGCTCTGGACAGGGGGCTTCCACCATATATTTT. This chain links TRBV5-1 with TRBJ1-3, with 11 bases that match TRBD1. V was pared by 3 bases and J by 9 bases, with 5 bases of the junction left unmatched. Germline CDR1 is SGHRS and CDR2 is YFSETQ. This CDR3 spans 14 amino acids. The full variable domain, with the rest looked up from reference TRBV5-1 and TRBJ1-3, is KAGVTQTPRYLIKTRGQQVTLSCSPISGHRSVSWYQQTPGQGLQFLFEYFSETQRNKGNFPGRFSGRQFSNSRSEMNVSTLELGDSALYLCASSSGQGASTIYFGEGSWLTVV.